A single T cell receptor (beta chain) is shown here with its context. The authors' processing: Using reference gene primer amplification, nucleated cell counts were estimated. Data came from immunoSEQ multiplex PCR; TCRdb stores just in-frame clones and leaves some out. V and J calls and clone size come straight from that table; D and trimming were deduced from the DNA. The sample yields some 21,000 clones, nearly 75% seen once. This entry belongs to a study of blood T cell repertoires in COVID-19. The wider study: T cells, B-cell-depleted T cells, or PBMCs supplied cDNA or gDNA.

CDR3 length equals 12 residues. Germline CDR1 is MNHEY and CDR2 is SVGAGI. With 8 bases removed from V and 3 bases from J, the gap between germline ends came to 10 bases. The TCR sequence derives from a human donor in a cohort sampled during active or convalescent COVID-19. The chain joins TRBV6-5 to TRBJ1-1, with D perhaps TRBD1 (5 bases). Sequencing was carried out using peripheral blood. CDR3 residues: CASVRQYTEAFF. Here the CDR3 DNA reads TGTGCCAGCGTTAGACAGTACACTGAAGCTTTCTTT.